Below are 19 T cell receptor beta chains sequenced from a single sample in a study of quantifying T cell responses using KT2 cells. About the research overall: TCR alpha and beta constant-region primers primed reverse transcription of RNA.

An oligo carrying a UMI was ligated to the cDNA 3' end. An equimolar mix of RC1.1 and RC1.2 primed the beta chain across TRBC1 and TRBC2. TCRdb redid the calling of the UMI-ligation and nested PCR reads with MiXCR, one entry per CDR3 protein. The repertoire has around 50,000 distinct CDR3 sequences, 11% of them found once; the top ten carry less than 11%. Sequencing was carried out using PBMCs spiked with cells of the T cell clone KT2. The receptors here all came from a human donor.

This clonotype was observed many times. V and J are TRBV7-2 and TRBJ2-3, with TRBD1 matching over 8 bases. This CDR3 region has 14 residues. Trimming took 11 bases from V and 1 from J; bases not matched to a gene: 8. Germline V gives CDR1 SGHTA, CDR2 FQGNSA. The CDR3 region has the DNA TGTGCCGTCTCAGGGGGCTCGGGCACAGATACGCAGTATTTT. Translated: CAVSGGSGTDTQYF.

Only a few counts were recorded for this clonotype. This chain joins TRBV4-2 and TRBJ1-2, with 8 bases aligning to TRBD1. Trimming took 3 bases from V and 4 from J; bases not matched to a gene: 19. The CDR3 runs 19 residues. From germline, CDR1 is LGHNA and CDR2 YNFKEQ. The CDR3 is CASSQDLEDRVVYGYGYTF. The CDR3 DNA sequence: TGTGCCAGCAGCCAGGACCTGGAGGACAGGGTAGTGTACGGCTATGGCTACACCTTC.

The J gene is TRBJ2-4, the V gene TRBV6-2 or TRBV6-3, with D hard to call. The V and J ends lost 3 bases and 1 base respectively, with 10 bases between them. The CDR3 totals 15 residues. Germline loops: CDR1 MNHEY, CDR2 SVGEGT. The CDR3 DNA reads TGTGCCAGCAGTTATTACGGTAGCGCCAAAAACATTCAGTACTTC. Translating gives CASSYYGSAKNIQYF.

This clonotype was seen a few times. The chain combines TRBV27 with TRBJ2-2; TRBD1 might be the D (6 bases). The germline V and J ends were trimmed by 0 bases and 6 bases, with 14 bases remaining between them. Germline values: CDR1 MNHEY, CDR2 SMNVEV (reference sequence). This CDR3 contains 16 residues. CDR3 region: CASSLSMGQESGELFF. The CDR3 DNA follows: TGTGCCAGCAGTTTATCGATGGGACAAGAGTCCGGGGAGCTGTTTTTT.

This clonotype was counted only a few times. This chain connects TRBV18 to TRBJ2-3, with D maybe TRBD2 (6 bases). V was pared by 6 bases and J by 3 bases, with 7 bases between. Germline CDR1 is KGHSH and CDR2 is LQKENI. The CDR3 is made up of 12 amino acids. The CDR3 nucleotides are TGTGCCAGCTCTAGCGGAACAGATACGCAGTATTTT. It is translated as CASSSGTDTQYF.

A remark on this clonotype: A clone one base away is much larger, so this may be a read error. V gene TRBV9 combines with J gene TRBJ2-6; maybe TRBD1 (5 bases). The CDR3 length is 16 residues. The V gene's germline CDR1 is SGDLS and CDR2 YYNGEE. The CDR3: CASSARLSTGAKVLTF. In DNA, the CDR3 is TGTGCCAGCAGCGCCAGGTTAAGCACTGGGGCCAAAGTCCTGACTTTC.

This clonotype was seen a handful of times. An end of the junction differs from the germline gene, which may be a read error. The CDR3 DNA reads as TGTGCCAGCAGCATAACAGGGACCGCTGAAGCTTTCTTT. This codes for CASSITGTAEAFF. The J gene is TRBJ1-1, the V gene TRBV7-3; maybe TRBD1 (6 bases). This CDR3 has 13 amino acids. Per the germline V gene, CDR1 is SGHTA and CDR2 is FQGTGA.

This clonotype has a count of ten or more. The chain recombines TRBV7-9 with TRBJ2-4; D is unresolved. V lost 6 bases and J lost 8, with 8 bases in between. The germline gives CDR1 SEHNR, CDR2 FQNEAQ (reference sequence). This CDR3 has 11 residues. This CDR3 is CASSTLDIQYF. The CDR3, as DNA: TGTGCCAGCAGTACCCTGGACATTCAGTACTTC.

This clonotype was seen many times. J is TRBJ2-1 and V is TRBV20-1; 14 positions agree with TRBD2. V was pared by 2 bases and J by 7 bases, with 7 bases of the junction left unmatched. The CDR3 runs to 16 residues. Germline loops: CDR1 DFQATT, CDR2 SNEGSKA (reference sequence). The CDR3 reads CSARSPGTSGGNEQFF. The CDR3 nucleotides read TGCAGTGCTAGATCCCCCGGGACTAGCGGGGGAAATGAGCAGTTCTTC.

The chain uses TRBV5-1 and TRBJ2-3; 8 bases line up with TRBD2. The length of the CDR3 is 16 residues. CDR1 is SGHRS, CDR2 YFSETQ, per germline. V lost 0 bases and J lost 5; bases outside the gene matches: 8. In DNA, the CDR3 is TGCGCCAGCAGCTTGGTTGCGGGAGGCCCCGGAGATACGCAGTATTTT. Encoded protein: CASSLVAGGPGDTQYF. Combining the CDR3 with reference TRBV5-1 and TRBJ2-3 gives the whole variable domain KAGVTQTPRYLIKTRGQQVTLSCSPISGHRSVSWYQQTPGQGLQFLFEYFSETQRNKGNFPGRFSGRQFSNSRSEMNVSTLELGDSALYLCASSLVAGGPGDTQYFGPGTRLTVL.

This clonotype was recorded many times. The CDR3 loop reads CASSFRQGDGSPLHF. CDR3 bases: TGTGCCAGCAGTTTTAGACAGGGCGACGGCTCACCCCTCCACTTT. V gene TRBV7-6 combines with J gene TRBJ1-6; 7 bases are a match to TRBD1. The CDR3 spans 15 residues. Trimming removed 6 bases from V and 10 bases from J; junction bases left unmatched: 12. Germline V gene lookup returns CDR1 SGHVS and CDR2 FNYEAQ.

This clonotype occurred a few times. The chain joins TRBV21-1 to TRBJ2-4; the D call in the table, TRBD1, was not verified against the DNA. TRBV21-1 is given as a pseudogene. This CDR3 comprises 15 residues. The CDR3 DNA reads as TGTGCCAGCAGCAAAACAGGGGAAACCAAAAACATTCAGTACTTC. Encoded protein: CASSKTGETKNIQYF.

This clonotype was seen only a few times. The chain links TRBV5-1 to TRBJ1-1, with D uncertain. The CDR3 runs to 14 residues. Per the germline V gene, CDR1 is SGHRS and CDR2 is YFSETQ. V was pared by 0 bases and J by 4 bases, with 10 bases between. The CDR3: CASSLVGEGTEAFF. The CDR3 region has the DNA TGCGCCAGCAGCTTGGTCGGGGAGGGCACTGAAGCTTTCTTT.

This clonotype was detected only a few times. The chain recombines TRBV7-9 with TRBJ2-5; TRBD2 might be the D (6 bases). V was clipped by 3 bases and J by 4 bases, with 12 bases between them. The CDR3 has 14 residues. The germline CDR1 and CDR2 sequences are SEHNR and FQNEAQ (reference sequence). The CDR3 protein is CASSLEEGRETQYF. CDR3 nucleotide sequence: TGTGCCAGCAGCTTGGAGGAGGGGAGAGAGACCCAGTACTTC.

This clonotype was observed a handful of times. The rearrangement uses TRBV7-7 and TRBJ1-5, with a possible D match to TRBD1 (5 bases). Germline CDR1 reads SSHAT; CDR2 reads FNYEAQ (reference sequence). Trimming shortened V by 6 bases and J by 2 bases, and 8 bases separated the two germline ends. The CDR3 totals 13 residues. CDR3 DNA: TGTGCCAGCAGTACGGGGGGCAATCAGCCCCAGCATTTT. It yields the protein CASSTGGNQPQHF.

CDR3: CASSYPQGVKENREKLFF. CDR3 DNA: TGTGCCAGCAGTTACCCCCAAGGGGTGAAGGAGAATAGGGAAAAACTGTTTTTT. The chain is built from TRBV6-6 and TRBJ1-4, with D perhaps TRBD1 (5 bases). Trimming shortened V by 2 bases and J by 8 bases, and 24 bases separated the two germline ends. Germline lookup yields CDR1 MNHNY and CDR2 SVGAGI (reference sequence). The CDR3 is 18 residues long.

This clonotype has at least ten counts. V and J are TRBV11-2 and TRBJ2-7; D gene ambiguous. Trimming cost V 6 bases and J 7 bases, with 19 bases left between them. There are 14 residues in the CDR3. From germline, CDR1 is SGHAT and CDR2 FQNNGV. CDR3 sequence: CASSPDGPVYEQYF. DNA for the CDR3: TGTGCCAGCAGTCCAGACGGCCCCGTCTATGAGCAGTACTTC. Using reference TRBV11-2 and TRBJ2-7 for the parts outside the CDR3, the full variable domain is EAGVAQSPRYKIIEKRQSVAFWCNPISGHATLYWYQQILGQGPKLLIQFQNNGVVDDSQLPKDRFSAERLKGVDSTLKIQPAKLEDSAVYLCASSPDGPVYEQYFGPGTRLTVT.

This clonotype has ten or more counts. V usage is TRBV27 and J usage is TRBJ1-1, with D unresolved. CDR1 is MNHEY, CDR2 SMNVEV, per germline (reference sequence). There are 14 residues in the CDR3. Trimming left V 0 bases short and J 5 bases short, with 10 bases between. The CDR3 reads CASSLSPPGTEAFF. The CDR3, as DNA: TGTGCCAGCAGTTTATCGCCCCCGGGGACTGAAGCTTTCTTT.

This clonotype has a count of ten or more. The chain couples TRBV18 to TRBJ2-1, with a possible D match to TRBD2 (6 bases). The CDR3 totals 15 residues. Trimming removed 1 base from V and 8 bases from J, with 15 bases in between. Germline V gene lookup returns CDR1 KGHSH and CDR2 LQKENI. This CDR3 is CASSPRDFQGHEQFF. CDR3 coding DNA: TGTGCCAGCTCACCACGGGACTTCCAGGGTCATGAGCAGTTCTTC. Using reference TRBV18 and TRBJ2-1 for the parts outside the CDR3, the full variable domain is NAGVMQNPRHLVRRRGQEARLRCSPMKGHSHVYWYRQLPEEGLKFMVYLQKENIIDESGMPKERFSAEFPKEGPSILRIQQVVRGDSAAYFCASSPRDFQGHEQFFGPGTRLTVL.